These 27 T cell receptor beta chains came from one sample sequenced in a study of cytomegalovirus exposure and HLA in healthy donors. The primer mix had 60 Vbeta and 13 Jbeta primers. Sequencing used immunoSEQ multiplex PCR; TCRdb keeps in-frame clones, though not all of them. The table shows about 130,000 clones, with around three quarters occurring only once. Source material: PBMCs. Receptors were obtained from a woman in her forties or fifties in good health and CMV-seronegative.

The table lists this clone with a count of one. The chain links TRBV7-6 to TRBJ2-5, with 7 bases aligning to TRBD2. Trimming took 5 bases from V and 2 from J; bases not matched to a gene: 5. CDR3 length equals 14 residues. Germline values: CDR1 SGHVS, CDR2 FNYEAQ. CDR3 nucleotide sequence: TGTGCCAGCAGCACCCCTAGCGGACAAGAGACCCAGTACTTC. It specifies CASSTPSGQETQYF.

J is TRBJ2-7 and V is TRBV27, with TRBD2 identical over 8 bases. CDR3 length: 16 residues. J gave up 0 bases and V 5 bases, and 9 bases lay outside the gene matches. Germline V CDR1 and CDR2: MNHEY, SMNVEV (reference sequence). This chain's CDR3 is CASSRGGSGSSYEQYF. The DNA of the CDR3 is TGTGCCAGCAGTCGAGGCGGGAGCGGGAGCTCCTACGAGCAGTACTTC.

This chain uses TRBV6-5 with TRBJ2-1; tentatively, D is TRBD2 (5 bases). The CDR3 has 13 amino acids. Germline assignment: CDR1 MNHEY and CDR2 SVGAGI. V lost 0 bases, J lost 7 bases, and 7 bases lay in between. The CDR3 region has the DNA TGTGCCAGCAGTTACTCGTGGAGGAATGAGCAGTTCTTC. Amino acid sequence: CASSYSWRNEQFF.

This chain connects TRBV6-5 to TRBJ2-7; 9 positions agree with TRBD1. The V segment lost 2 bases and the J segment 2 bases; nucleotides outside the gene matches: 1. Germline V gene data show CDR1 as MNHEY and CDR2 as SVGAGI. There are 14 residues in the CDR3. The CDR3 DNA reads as TGTGCCAGCAGTTACGGGACAGGGACCTACGAGCAGTACTTC. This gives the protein CASSYGTGTYEQYF.

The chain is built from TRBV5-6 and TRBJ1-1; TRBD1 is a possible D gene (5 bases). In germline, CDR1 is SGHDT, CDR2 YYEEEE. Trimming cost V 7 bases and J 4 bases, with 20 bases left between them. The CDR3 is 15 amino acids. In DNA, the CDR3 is TGTGCCAGCTCCACGGTACTCCTGGGGGGCACTGAAGCTTTCTTT. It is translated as CASSTVLLGGTEAFF.

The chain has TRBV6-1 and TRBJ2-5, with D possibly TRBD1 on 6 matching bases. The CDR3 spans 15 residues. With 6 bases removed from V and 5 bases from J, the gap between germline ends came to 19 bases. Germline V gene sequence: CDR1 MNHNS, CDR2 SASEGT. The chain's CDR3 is CASRKATGRGETQYF. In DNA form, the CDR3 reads TGTGCCAGCAGGAAGGCGACAGGCAGAGGGGAGACCCAGTACTTC.

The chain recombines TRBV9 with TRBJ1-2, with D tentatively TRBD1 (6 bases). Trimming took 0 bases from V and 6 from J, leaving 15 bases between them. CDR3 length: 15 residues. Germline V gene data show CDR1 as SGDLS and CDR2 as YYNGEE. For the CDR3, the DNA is TGTGCCAGCAGCGTAGTTGGGGGGGCGCAGGATGGCTACACCTTC. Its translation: CASSVVGGAQDGYTF.

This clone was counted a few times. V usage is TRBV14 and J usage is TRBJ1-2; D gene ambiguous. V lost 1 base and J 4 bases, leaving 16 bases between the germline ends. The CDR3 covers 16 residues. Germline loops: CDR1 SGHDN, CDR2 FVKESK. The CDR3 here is CASSQGARGIGYGYTF. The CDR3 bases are TGTGCCAGCAGCCAAGGGGCCCGGGGTATTGGCTATGGCTACACCTTC.

The CDR3 nucleotides are TGTGCCAGTAGTATCCAGACAGGATCGAATGAAAAACTGTTTTTT. Protein sequence: CASSIQTGSNEKLFF. The rearrangement uses TRBV19 and TRBJ1-4, with D perhaps TRBD1 (6 bases). The V and J ends lost 3 bases and 5 bases respectively, with 13 bases between them. Germline CDR1 and CDR2: LNHDA and SQIVND (reference sequence). This CDR3 has 15 amino acids.

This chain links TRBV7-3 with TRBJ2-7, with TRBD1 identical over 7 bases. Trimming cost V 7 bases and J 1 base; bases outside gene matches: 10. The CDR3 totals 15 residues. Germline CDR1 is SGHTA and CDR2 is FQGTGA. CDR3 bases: TGTGCCAGCACCTCACAGGGGTCCCCGTCCTACGAGCAGTACTTC. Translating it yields CASTSQGSPSYEQYF.

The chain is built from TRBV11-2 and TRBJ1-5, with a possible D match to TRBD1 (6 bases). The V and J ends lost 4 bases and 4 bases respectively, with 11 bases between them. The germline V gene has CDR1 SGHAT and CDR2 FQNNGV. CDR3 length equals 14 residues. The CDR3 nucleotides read TGTGCCAGCAGCTCGGGACACCTAAATCAGCCCCAGCATTTT. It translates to CASSSGHLNQPQHF.

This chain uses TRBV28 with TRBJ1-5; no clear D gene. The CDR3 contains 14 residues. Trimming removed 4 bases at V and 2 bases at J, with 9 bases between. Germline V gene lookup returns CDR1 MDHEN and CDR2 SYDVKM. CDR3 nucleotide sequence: TGTGCCAGCAGTTACTTGATGGGCAATCAGCCCCAGCATTTT. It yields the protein CASSYLMGNQPQHF.

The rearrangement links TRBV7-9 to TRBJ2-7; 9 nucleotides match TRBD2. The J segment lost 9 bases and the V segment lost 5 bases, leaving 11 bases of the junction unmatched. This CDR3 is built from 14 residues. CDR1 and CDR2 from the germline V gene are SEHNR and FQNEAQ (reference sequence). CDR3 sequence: CASSRSGSRLGQYV. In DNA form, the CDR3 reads TGTGCCAGCAGCCGTAGCGGGAGCCGTCTGGGGCAGTACGTC.

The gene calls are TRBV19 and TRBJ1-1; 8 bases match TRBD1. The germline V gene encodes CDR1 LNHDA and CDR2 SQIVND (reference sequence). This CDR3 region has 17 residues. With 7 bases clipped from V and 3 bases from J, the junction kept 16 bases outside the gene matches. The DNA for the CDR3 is TGTGCCAGTATCGGCTACCCCGGGACAGGAGGGGACACTGAAGCTTTCTTT. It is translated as CASIGYPGTGGDTEAFF.

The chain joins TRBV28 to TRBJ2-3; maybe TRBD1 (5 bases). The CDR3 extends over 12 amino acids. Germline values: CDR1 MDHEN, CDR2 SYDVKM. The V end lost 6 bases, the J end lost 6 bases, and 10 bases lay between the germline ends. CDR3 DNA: TGTGCCAGCAGGACAGCTTACGATACGCAGTATTTT. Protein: CASRTAYDTQYF.

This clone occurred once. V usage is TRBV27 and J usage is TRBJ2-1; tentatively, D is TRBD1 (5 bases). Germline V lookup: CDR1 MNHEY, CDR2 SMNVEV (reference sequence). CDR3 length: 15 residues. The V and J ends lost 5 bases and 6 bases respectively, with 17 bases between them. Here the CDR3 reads CASSLPPIQANEQFF. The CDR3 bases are TGTGCCAGCAGTCTTCCCCCCATACAGGCCAATGAGCAGTTCTTC.

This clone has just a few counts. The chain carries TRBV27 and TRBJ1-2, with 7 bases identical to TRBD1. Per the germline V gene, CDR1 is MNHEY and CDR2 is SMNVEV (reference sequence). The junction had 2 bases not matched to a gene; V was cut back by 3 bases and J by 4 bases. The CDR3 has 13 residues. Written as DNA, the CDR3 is TGTGCCAGCAGTTTCGACAGGGCCTATGGCTACACCTTC. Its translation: CASSFDRAYGYTF.

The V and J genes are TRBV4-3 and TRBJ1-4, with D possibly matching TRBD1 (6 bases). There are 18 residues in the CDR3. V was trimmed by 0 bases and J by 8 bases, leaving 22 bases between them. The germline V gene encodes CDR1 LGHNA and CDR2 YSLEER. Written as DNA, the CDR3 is TGCGCCAGCAGCCAAGATCGGGTTCATCAGGGGACCGGGGAAAAACTGTTTTTT. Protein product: CASSQDRVHQGTGEKLFF.

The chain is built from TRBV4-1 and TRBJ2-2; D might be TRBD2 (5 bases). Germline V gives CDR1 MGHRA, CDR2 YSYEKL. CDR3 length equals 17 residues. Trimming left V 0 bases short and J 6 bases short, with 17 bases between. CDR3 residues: CASSQEGPSGLSGELFF. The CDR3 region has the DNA TGCGCCAGCAGCCAAGAGGGCCCGAGCGGATTGTCCGGGGAGCTGTTTTTT.

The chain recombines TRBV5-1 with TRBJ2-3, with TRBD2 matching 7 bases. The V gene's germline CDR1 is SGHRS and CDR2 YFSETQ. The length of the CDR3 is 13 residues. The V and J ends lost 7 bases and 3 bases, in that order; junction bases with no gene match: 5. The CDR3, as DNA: TGCGCCAGCGGTGGCGGGAGAACAGATACGCAGTATTTT. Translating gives CASGGGRTDTQYF. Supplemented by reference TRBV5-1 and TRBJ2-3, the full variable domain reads KAGVTQTPRYLIKTRGQQVTLSCSPISGHRSVSWYQQTPGQGLQFLFEYFSETQRNKGNFPGRFSGRQFSNSRSEMNVSTLELGDSALYLCASGGGRTDTQYFGPGTRLTVL.

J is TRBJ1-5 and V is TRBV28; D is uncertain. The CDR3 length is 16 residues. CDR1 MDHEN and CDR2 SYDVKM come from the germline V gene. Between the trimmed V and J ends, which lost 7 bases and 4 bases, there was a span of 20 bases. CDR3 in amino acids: CASNRERFSGNQPQHF. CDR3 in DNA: TGTGCCAGCAACCGGGAGAGGTTTTCGGGTAATCAGCCCCAGCATTTT.

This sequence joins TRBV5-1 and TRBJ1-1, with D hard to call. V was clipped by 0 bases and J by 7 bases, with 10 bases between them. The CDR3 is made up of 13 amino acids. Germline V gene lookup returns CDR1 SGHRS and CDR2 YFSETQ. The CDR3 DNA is TGCGCCAGCAGCTTGGGGGAGGGCCGTGAAGCTTTCTTT. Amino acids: CASSLGEGREAFF. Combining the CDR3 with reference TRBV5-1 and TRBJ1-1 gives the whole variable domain KAGVTQTPRYLIKTRGQQVTLSCSPISGHRSVSWYQQTPGQGLQFLFEYFSETQRNKGNFPGRFSGRQFSNSRSEMNVSTLELGDSALYLCASSLGEGREAFFGQGTRLTVV.

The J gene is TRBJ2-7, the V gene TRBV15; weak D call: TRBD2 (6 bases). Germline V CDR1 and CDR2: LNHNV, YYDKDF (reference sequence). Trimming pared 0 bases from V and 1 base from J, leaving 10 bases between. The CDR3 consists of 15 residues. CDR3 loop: CATSRDRDWSYEQYF. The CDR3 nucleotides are TGTGCCACCAGCAGAGATCGGGACTGGTCCTACGAGCAGTACTTC.

Written as DNA, the CDR3 is TGTGCCAGCAGCTTACTAGCGGGGTCCGACACCGGGGAGCTGTTTTTT. It encodes CASSLLAGSDTGELFF. The chain carries TRBV5-6 and TRBJ2-2, with 10 bases identical to TRBD2. Germline CDR1 SGHDT, CDR2 YYEEEE. This CDR3 is 16 amino acids long. Losses at the gene ends were 2 bases for V and 3 bases for J; bases not matched to a gene: 4.

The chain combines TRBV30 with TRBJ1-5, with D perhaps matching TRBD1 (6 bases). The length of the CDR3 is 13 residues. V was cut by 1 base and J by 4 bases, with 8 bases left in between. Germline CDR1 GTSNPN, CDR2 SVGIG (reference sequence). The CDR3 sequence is CAWSGGRNQPQHF. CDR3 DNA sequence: TGTGCCTGGAGTGGGGGGCGAAATCAGCCCCAGCATTTT.

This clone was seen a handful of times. CDR3 residues: CASSPGYTNEKLFF. The DNA of the CDR3 is TGTGCCAGCAGCCCAGGGTATACTAATGAAAAACTGTTTTTT. The J gene is TRBJ1-4, the V gene TRBV6-5, with D possibly being TRBD1 (5 bases). The CDR3 runs 14 residues. Germline CDR1 and CDR2: MNHEY and SVGAGI. The V gene lost 6 bases and the J gene lost 2 bases, with 10 bases spanning the gap.

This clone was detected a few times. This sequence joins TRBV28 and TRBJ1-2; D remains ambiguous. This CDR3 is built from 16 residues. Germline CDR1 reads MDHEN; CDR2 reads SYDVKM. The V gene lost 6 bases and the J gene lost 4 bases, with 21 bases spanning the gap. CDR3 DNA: TGTGCCAGCAGGAGCCTGCCAGGTTCCCGGGGCTATGGCTACACCTTC. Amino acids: CASRSLPGSRGYGYTF.